This T cell receptor beta chain was found in a study of T cells in Graves' hyperthyroidism and ophthalmopathy. As concerns this clonotype: Its antigen is currently unknown.

Overall study results and limits: Within blood appeared most thyroid clonotypes that had expanded above 0.001.

Patients with uncontrolled infections, other autoimmune diseases, pregnancy or lactation were excluded. Diagnoses were established using clinical symptoms, serum thyroxine and TRAb, thyroid ultrasound and orbital computed tomography. TCR beta CDR3 region amplification was performed from RNA transcripts. First-round RT-PCR targeting the TCR CDR3 was performed with the HTBI primer set. One entry per CDR3 protein, called by TCRdb with MiXCR from the multiplex PCR reads. The table includes under 350,000 distinct CDR3 sequences, 20% to 25% detected once. Source material: blood. The source of this sequence is a woman in her forties or fifties with Graves' hyperthyroidism.

The CDR3 DNA reads TGTGCCAGTACCCCACAGGCCCGACAAAACACTGAAGCTTTCTTT. This translates into CASTPQARQNTEAFF. V gene TRBV19 combines with J gene TRBJ1-1, with D tentatively TRBD1 (5 bases). Germline assignment: CDR1 LNHDA and CDR2 SQIVND (reference sequence). The CDR3 extends over 15 amino acids. V shed 7 bases and J shed 2 bases, with 17 bases lying between them.